These T cell receptor beta chains were read from a single sample in a study of T-cell memory formation after mild COVID-19. One entry per CDR3 protein results from TCRdb running MiXCR on the 5' RACE reads. The sample comprises hundreds of thousands of distinct CDR3 sequences, less than 25% of which are singletons, and around 7.7% rests with the top ten. The sample consisted of PBMCs or a T cell subset sorted from them (not recorded which). These receptors were obtained from an adult woman who had mild COVID-19 (a few samples of this study predate the infection). Cell type and time point are not known. The CDR3 runs from the conserved cysteine through the conserved F or W. Fields, in order: CDR3 DNA, CDR3 protein, J gene, clone size, D gene, V gene. The D gene is left open where the match is weak. Rows give clone size only sometimes, using once, few, many, or a class for an expanded clone.

TGTGCCAGCAGCTTAGTTCCGGGGGTGACCGGGGAGCTGTTTTTT,CASSLVPGVTGELFF,TRBJ2-2,NA,NA,TRBV11-2
TGTGCTAGTGGTTTGGCTACTAATTACCAAGAGACCCAGTACTTC,CASGLATNYQETQYF,TRBJ2-5,NA,NA,TRBV12-5
TGTGCCAGCTCACATAACAAGGACACTGAAGCTTTCTTT,CASSHNKDTEAFF,TRBJ1-1,NA,NA,TRBV18
TGTGCCAGCAGTGCCCGAGGACTGGGGCCGGCGAACACTGAAGCTTTCTTT,CASSARGLGPANTEAFF,TRBJ1-1,once,NA,TRBV27
TGTGCCAGCAGCTTAGATCCAAGCGGGAGCTCCTACAATGAGCAGTTCTTC,CASSLDPSGSSYNEQFF,TRBJ2-1,NA,TRBD2,TRBV11-2
TGTGCCAGCAGTTTCCAGGGGGCAAATTCACCCCTCCACTTT,CASSFQGANSPLHF,TRBJ1-6,few,TRBD1,TRBV6-2/TRBV6-3
TGTGCCAGCAGTTACTCGGGGTCCTACGAGCAGTACTTC,CASSYSGSYEQYF,TRBJ2-7,few,NA,TRBV6-2/TRBV6-3
TGCGCCAGCAAACCCTCAGGGGGCCCCACGGAGCCCCAGCATTTT,CASKPSGGPTEPQHF,TRBJ1-5,few,TRBD1,TRBV5-1
TGCGCCAGCAGTCATCCAGGGTCCCCCACCTACGAGCAGTACTTC,CASSHPGSPTYEQYF,TRBJ2-7,once,NA,TRBV23-1
TGTGCCAGCAGCCCCACGACGGTCTCCTACGAGCAGTACTTC,CASSPTTVSYEQYF,TRBJ2-7,NA,NA,TRBV7-9
TGTGCCGCGACTAGCGGGGGCTTCCAAGAGACCCAGTACTTC,CAATSGGFQETQYF,TRBJ2-5,NA,TRBD2,TRBV30
TGTGCCAGCAGCCGGACGATCGGTCAGCCCCAGCATTTT,CASSRTIGQPQHF,TRBJ1-5,NA,NA,TRBV7-3
TGTGCCAGCAGTCTAGCCCATGGGAACACTGAAGCTTTCTTT,CASSLAHGNTEAFF,TRBJ1-1,few,NA,TRBV12-3/TRBV12-4
TGTGCCACCAGCAGCAGGGGTTCTGGAAACACCATATATTTT,CATSSRGSGNTIYF,TRBJ1-3,NA,NA,TRBV15
TGTGCCAGCAGTTACTCACTGGTGCATGTGGGGGAGCTGTTTTTT,CASSYSLVHVGELFF,TRBJ2-2,few,NA,TRBV6-5
TGTGCCAGCAGCCCTGCTTGGTTATCGGACGAGCAGTACTTC,CASSPAWLSDEQYF,TRBJ2-7,few,NA,TRBV12-3/TRBV12-4
TGTGCCAGCAGCCCACATAGCGGGAGTATCAACAATGAGCAGTTCTTC,CASSPHSGSINNEQFF,TRBJ2-1,NA,TRBD2,TRBV4-2
TGTGCCAGCAGCTTTACTAACACCGTCCAAGAGACCCAGTACTTC,CASSFTNTVQETQYF,TRBJ2-5,many,NA,TRBV11-2
TGTGCCAGCAGACTGGGTTCCAAAGCTTTCTTT,CASRLGSKAFF,TRBJ1-1,NA,NA,TRBV12-3/TRBV12-4
TGTGCCAGCACCGAAGGGGGCAGTGACATTCAGTACTTC,CASTEGGSDIQYF,TRBJ2-4,NA,TRBD1,TRBV6-6
TGTGCCAGCAGTGCTCTCAGAGGGCGGAGGACTGAAGCTTTCTTT,CASSALRGRRTEAFF,TRBJ1-1,NA,NA,TRBV2
TGTGCCAGCAGCTTAGCTGGGCGGGGTATTTCCTACGAGCAGTACTTC,CASSLAGRGISYEQYF,TRBJ2-7,NA,NA,TRBV7-8
TGTGCCAGCAGCTTAGCGGTGTGGACGACCAGAATGAACACTGAAGCTTTCTTT,CASSLAVWTTRMNTEAFF,TRBJ1-1,NA,NA,TRBV7-9
TGCAGTGCTACCTCCTCCGGGGATAGTCTAGATACGCAGTATTTT,CSATSSGDSLDTQYF,TRBJ2-3,once,NA,TRBV20-1
TGTGCCTGGAGTGAAGGACTAGCCCGCTCCTACGAGCAGTACTTC,CAWSEGLARSYEQYF,TRBJ2-7,NA,TRBD2,TRBV30
TGTGCCAGTGAGGGGCACACCTATAGCAATCAGCCCCAGCATTTT,CASEGHTYSNQPQHF,TRBJ1-5,NA,NA,TRBV19